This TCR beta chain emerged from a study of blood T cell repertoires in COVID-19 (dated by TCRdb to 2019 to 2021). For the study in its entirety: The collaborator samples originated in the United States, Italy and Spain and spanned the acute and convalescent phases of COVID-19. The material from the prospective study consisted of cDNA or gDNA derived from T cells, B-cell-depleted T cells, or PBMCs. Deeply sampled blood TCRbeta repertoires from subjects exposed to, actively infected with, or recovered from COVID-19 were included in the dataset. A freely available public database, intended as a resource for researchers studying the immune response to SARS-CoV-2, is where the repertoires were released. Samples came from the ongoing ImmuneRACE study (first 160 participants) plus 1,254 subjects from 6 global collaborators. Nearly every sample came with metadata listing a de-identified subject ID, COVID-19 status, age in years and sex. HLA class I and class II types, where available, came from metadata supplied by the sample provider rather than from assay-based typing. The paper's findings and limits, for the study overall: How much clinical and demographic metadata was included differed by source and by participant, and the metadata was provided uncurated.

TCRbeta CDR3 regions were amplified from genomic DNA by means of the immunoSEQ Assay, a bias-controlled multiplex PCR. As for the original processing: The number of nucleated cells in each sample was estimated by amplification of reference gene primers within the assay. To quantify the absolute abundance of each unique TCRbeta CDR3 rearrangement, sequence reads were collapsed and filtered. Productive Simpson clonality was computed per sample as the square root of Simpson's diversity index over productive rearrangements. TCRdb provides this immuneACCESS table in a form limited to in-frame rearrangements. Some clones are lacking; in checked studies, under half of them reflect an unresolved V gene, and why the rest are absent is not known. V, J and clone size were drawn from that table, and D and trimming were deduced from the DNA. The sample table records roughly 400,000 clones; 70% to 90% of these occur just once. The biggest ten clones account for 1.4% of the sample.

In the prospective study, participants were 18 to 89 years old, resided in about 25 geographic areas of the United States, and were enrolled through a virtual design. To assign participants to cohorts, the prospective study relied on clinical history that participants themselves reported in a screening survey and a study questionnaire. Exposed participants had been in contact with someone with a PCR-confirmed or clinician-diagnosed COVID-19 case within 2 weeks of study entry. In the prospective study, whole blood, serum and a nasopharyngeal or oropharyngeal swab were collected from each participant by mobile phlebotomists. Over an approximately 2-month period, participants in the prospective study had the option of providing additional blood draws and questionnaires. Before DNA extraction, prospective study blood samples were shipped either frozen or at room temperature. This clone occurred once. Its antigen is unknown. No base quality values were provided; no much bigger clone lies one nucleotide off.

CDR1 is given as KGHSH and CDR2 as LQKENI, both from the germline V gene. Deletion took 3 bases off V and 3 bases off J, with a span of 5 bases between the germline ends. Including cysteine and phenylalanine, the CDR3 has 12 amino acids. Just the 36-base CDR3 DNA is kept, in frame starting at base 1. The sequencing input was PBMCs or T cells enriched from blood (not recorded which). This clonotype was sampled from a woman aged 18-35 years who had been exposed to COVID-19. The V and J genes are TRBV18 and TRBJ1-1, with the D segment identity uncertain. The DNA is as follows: TGTGCCAGCTCACCCCTCGACACTGAAGCTTTCTTT. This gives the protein CASSPLDTEAFF.